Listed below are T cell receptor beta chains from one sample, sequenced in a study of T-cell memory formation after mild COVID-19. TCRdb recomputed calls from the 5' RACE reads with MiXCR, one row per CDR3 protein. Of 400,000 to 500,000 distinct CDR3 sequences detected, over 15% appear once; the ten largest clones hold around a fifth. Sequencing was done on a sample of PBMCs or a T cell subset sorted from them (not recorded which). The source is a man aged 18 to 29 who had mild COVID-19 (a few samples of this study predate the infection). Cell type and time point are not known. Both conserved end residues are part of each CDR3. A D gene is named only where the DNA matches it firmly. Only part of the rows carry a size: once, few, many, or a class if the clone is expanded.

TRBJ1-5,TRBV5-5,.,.,TGTGCCAGCAGCTTGTGGGGGGGGGCTAATCAGCCCCAGCATTTT,CASSLWGGANQPQHF
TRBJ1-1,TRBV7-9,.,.,TGTGCCAGCAGCGACCTTCCCCGGGCCGTGGCTTTCTTT,CASSDLPRAVAFF
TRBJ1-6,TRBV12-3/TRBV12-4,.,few,TGTGCCAGCAGCGGGACGGGAAATAATTCACCCCTCCACTTT,CASSGTGNNSPLHF
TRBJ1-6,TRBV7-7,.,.,TGTGCCAGCAGCCACTACGGTCCCGGGACATGTAGGAATTCACCCCTCCACTTT,CASSHYGPGTCRNSPLHF
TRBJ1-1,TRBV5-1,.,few,TGCGCCAGCAGCTTGGTGTCAGGGGAGGGAAGGGCTTTCTTT,CASSLVSGEGRAFF
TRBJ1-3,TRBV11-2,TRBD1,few,TGTGCCAGCAGGAAAACCAGGGGGCCCTCTGGAAACACCATATATTTT,CASRKTRGPSGNTIYF
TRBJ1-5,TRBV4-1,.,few,TGCGCCAGCAGCCAACTACAGGGTAATCAGCCCCAGCATTTT,CASSQLQGNQPQHF
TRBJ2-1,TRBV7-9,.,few,TGTGCCAGCAGCTCGACAGTGAATGAGCAGTTCTTC,CASSSTVNEQFF
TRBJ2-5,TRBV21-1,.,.,TGTGCCAGCAAGCGAGGGTTTGAGACCCAGTACTTC,CASKRGFETQYF
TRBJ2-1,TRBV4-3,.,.,TGCGCCAGCAGCCAAGATCTAGGGGGTAATGAGCAGTTCTTC,CASSQDLGGNEQFF
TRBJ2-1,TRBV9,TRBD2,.,TGTGCCAGCTCCCGGGGGGGTGGCGATGAGCAGTTCTTC,CASSRGGGDEQFF
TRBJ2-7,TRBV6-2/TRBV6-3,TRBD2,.,TGTGCCAGCAGCCTGGCCGGGACTAGCGGAGACTACGAGCAGTACTTC,CASSLAGTSGDYEQYF
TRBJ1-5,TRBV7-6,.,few,TGTGCCAGCAGCTTAGGTCCGATCAATCAGCCCCAGCATTTT,CASSLGPINQPQHF
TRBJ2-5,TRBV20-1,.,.,TGCAGGAGCTACGCGGGGCTGGAGGAGACCCAGTACTTC,CRSYAGLEETQYF
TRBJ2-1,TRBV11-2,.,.,TGTGCCAGCAGGCACCTCCAGGTCTGGATCCACAATGAGCAGTTCTTC,CASRHLQVWIHNEQFF
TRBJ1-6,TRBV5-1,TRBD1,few,TGCGCCAGCAGTTCTACAGGGGGCGAACAGTCACCCCTCCACTTT,CASSSTGGEQSPLHF
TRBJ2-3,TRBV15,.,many,TGTGCCACCAGCAGAGATCAAGTGACAGATACGCAGTATTTT,CATSRDQVTDTQYF
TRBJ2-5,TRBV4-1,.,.,TGCGCCAGCAGCCAAGCTTGGGAACCGGGGTTTGGGCAAGAGACCCAGTACTTC,CASSQAWEPGFGQETQYF
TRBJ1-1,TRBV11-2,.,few,TGTGCCAGCAGCTTAGCCCGCGGGTTTGGAGTAAACACTGAAGCTTTCTTT,CASSLARGFGVNTEAFF
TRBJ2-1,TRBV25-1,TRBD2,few,TGTGCCAGCAGTGATAGACTAGCGGGGTTTCCGTTCTTC,CASSDRLAGFPFF
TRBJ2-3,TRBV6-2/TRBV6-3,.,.,TGTGCCAGCAGTTACGATCGGGTTGGCTCCACAGATACGCAGTATTTT,CASSYDRVGSTDTQYF
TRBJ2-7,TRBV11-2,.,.,TGTGCCAGCAGCTTTTCTAACAGGGCCCACGAGCAGTACTTC,CASSFSNRAHEQYF
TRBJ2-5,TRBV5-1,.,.,TGCGCCAGCAGCTTGGAAGGGTATCGCGAGACCCAGTACTTC,CASSLEGYRETQYF
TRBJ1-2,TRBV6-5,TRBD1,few,TGTGCCAGCAGTTACGAGGGGGCCCCGAACTATGGCTACACCTTC,CASSYEGAPNYGYTF
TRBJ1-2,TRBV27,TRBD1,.,TGTGCCAGCAGTCGTCGGACAGGCTTAAGCTTGGGAAATGGCTACACCTTC,CASSRRTGLSLGNGYTF
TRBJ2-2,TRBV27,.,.,TGTGCCAGCAGTCTTACGCGGCGGGCAACGAACACCGGGGAGCTGTTTTTT,CASSLTRRATNTGELFF
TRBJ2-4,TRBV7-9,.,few,TGTGCCAGCAGCTTTTTGGGTTATGCCAAAAACATTCAGTACTTC,CASSFLGYAKNIQYF
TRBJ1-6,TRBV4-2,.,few,TGTGCCAGTAACCCTGAGAGGGGAATGCGTTCACCCCTCCACTTT,CASNPERGMRSPLHF
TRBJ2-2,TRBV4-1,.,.,TGCGCCAGCAGCCAAGATGCGCGAACCGGGGAGCTGTTTTTT,CASSQDARTGELFF
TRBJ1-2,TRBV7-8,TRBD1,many,TGTGCCAGCAGCTTAGTGACAGGGATGAACTATGGCTACACCTTC,CASSLVTGMNYGYTF
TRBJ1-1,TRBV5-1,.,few,TGCGCCAGCAGCTGGGTCGGGGGAGGCACTGAAGCTTTCTTT,CASSWVGGGTEAFF
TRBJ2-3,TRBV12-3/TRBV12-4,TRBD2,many,TGTGCCAGCAGTTTCGGGGGGGCCGGAGATACGCAGTATTTT,CASSFGGAGDTQYF
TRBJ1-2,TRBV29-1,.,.,TGCAGCGTCTATACCCTTTTGGGGCAGCACCCTAACTATGGCTACACCTTC,CSVYTLLGQHPNYGYTF
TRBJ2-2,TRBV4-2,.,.,TGTGCCAGCAATTCCGGGGGAAACACCGGGGAGCTGTTTTTT,CASNSGGNTGELFF
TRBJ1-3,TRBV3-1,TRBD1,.,TGTGCCAGCAGTACTGACAGGGTCGGAAACACCATATATTTT,CASSTDRVGNTIYF
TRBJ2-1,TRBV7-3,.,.,TGTGCCAGCAGCCCCAGCGGACAGTATGAGCAGTTCTTC,CASSPSGQYEQFF
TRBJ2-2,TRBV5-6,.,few,TGTGCCAGCAGCTTGGCCGATACAGGATACACCGGGGAGCTGTTTTTT,CASSLADTGYTGELFF
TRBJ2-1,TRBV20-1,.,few,TGCAGTGCTACAGGACTACGCTCCTACAATGAGCAGTTCTTC,CSATGLRSYNEQFF
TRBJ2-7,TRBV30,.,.,TGTGCCTGGAGTCCCGCCTACGAGCAGTACTTC,CAWSPAYEQYF
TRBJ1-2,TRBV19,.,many,TGTGCCAGTAGTCCGATGGACGGGGCTAACTATGGCTACACCTTC,CASSPMDGANYGYTF
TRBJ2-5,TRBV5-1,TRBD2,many,TGCGCCAGCAGCTTGGGGACTAGCGCCGCCAAAGAGACCCAGTACTTC,CASSLGTSAAKETQYF
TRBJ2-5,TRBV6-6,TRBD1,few,TGTGCCACCAACTTACTGAGGACAGGGGTAGAGACCCAGTACTTC,CATNLLRTGVETQYF